These T cell receptor beta chains were read from a single sample in a study of T cell responses to AZD1222 COVID-19 vaccine. Profiling relied on immunoSEQ multiplex PCR, and the TCRdb table lists in-frame clones only, not all of them. The sample comprises about 99,000 clones, around 91% of which are singletons, and around 45% rests with the top ten. The source was peripheral blood, collected on day 0 of AZD1222 vaccination. These receptor sequences come from an adult in good health. CDR3s include the opening cysteine and the closing phenylalanine or tryptophan. A D gene is named only where the DNA matches it firmly. Clone sizes are given selectively: once, few, many, or a class where the clone is expanded.

V gene	D gene	CDR3 length	J gene	clone size	CDR3 protein	CDR3 DNA
TRBV27	NA	13	TRBJ2-7	once	CASSLGPVYEQYF	TGTGCCAGCAGTTTGGGACCAGTCTACGAGCAGTACTTC
TRBV11-1	NA	15	TRBJ2-2	NA	CASSFGTSGTGELFF	TGTGCCAGCAGCTTCGGGACATCCGGGACAGGGGAGCTGTTTTTT
TRBV30	NA	12	TRBJ2-7	NA	CAWSARGYEQYF	TGTGCCTGGAGCGCCAGAGGCTACGAGCAGTACTTC
TRBV3-1/TRBV3-2	NA	15	TRBJ2-7	NA	CASSRNSGSPYEQYF	TGTGCCAGCAGCCGGAACTCAGGCAGTCCCTACGAGCAGTACTTC
TRBV2	NA	14	TRBJ2-5	once	CASKRGAGEETQYF	TGTGCCAGCAAACGGGGGGCAGGGGAAGAGACCCAGTACTTC
TRBV28	NA	11	TRBJ2-7	NA	CALNRNGEQYF	TGTGCACTGAACCGTAACGGGGAGCAGTACTTC
TRBV28	NA	14	TRBJ2-1	NA	CASRSRGTYNEQFF	TGTGCCAGCAGATCTCGGGGGACTTACAATGAGCAGTTCTTC
TRBV5-4	NA	15	TRBJ2-7	NA	CASSQDSASFYEQYF	TGTGCCAGCAGCCAGGACAGCGCCTCCTTCTACGAGCAGTACTTC
TRBV7-3	NA	15	TRBJ2-4	NA	CASSLSGPEGNIQYF	TGTGCCAGCAGCTTATCTGGGCCCGAGGGAAACATTCAGTACTTC
TRBV27	TRBD2	20	TRBJ2-4	NA	CASSSVGTSGRALAKNIQYF	TGTGCCAGCAGTTCCGTTGGGACTAGCGGGAGGGCCCTAGCCAAAAACATTCAGTACTTC
TRBV6-2/TRBV6-3	NA	12	TRBJ2-1	NA	CASSYRLDEQFF	TGTGCCAGCAGTTACAGATTGGATGAGCAGTTCTTC
TRBV19	NA	16	TRBJ1-3	NA	CASQTVPNFSGNTIYF	TGTGCCAGCCAGACAGTGCCGAATTTCTCTGGAAACACCATATATTTT
TRBV6-2/TRBV6-3	NA	12	TRBJ2-3	NA	CASSYVGDTQYF	TGTGCCAGCAGTTATGTTGGAGATACGCAGTATTTT
TRBV7-2	TRBD1	15	TRBJ1-3	NA	CASSSGQTRGNTIYF	TGTGCCAGCAGTTCGGGACAGACGCGGGGGAACACCATATATTTT
TRBV28	NA	13	TRBJ1-2	NA	CASSPRTLYGYTF	TGTGCCAGCAGCCCTAGGACACTTTATGGCTACACCTTC
TRBV7-3	TRBD1	15	TRBJ1-2	NA	CASSLGQGAGYGYTF	TGTGCCAGCAGCTTGGGACAGGGGGCGGGCTATGGCTACACCTTC
TRBV7-9	NA	16	TRBJ2-2	NA	CAIGESGLLNTGELFF	TGTGCCATCGGAGAAAGCGGATTGTTGAACACCGGGGAGCTGTTTTTT
TRBV15	TRBD2	15	TRBJ2-7	NA	CATSREGREENEQYF	TGTGCCACCAGCAGAGAGGGGCGGGAGGAGAACGAGCAGTACTTC
TRBV3-1/TRBV3-2	NA	14	TRBJ2-7	NA	CASSQDRSSYEQYF	TGTGCCAGCAGCCAAGACAGGAGCTCCTACGAGCAGTACTTC
TRBV6-5	TRBD1	13	TRBJ2-7	NA	CASKQTGAYEQYF	TGTGCCAGCAAACAGACAGGGGCCTACGAGCAGTACTTC
TRBV4-3	TRBD1	18	TRBJ1-3	NA	CASSSLPGTGAPGNTIYF	TGCGCCAGCAGCTCCCTCCCCGGGACAGGGGCCCCTGGAAACACCATATATTTT
TRBV19	TRBD2	14	TRBJ2-1	NA	CASKGGVSYNEQFF	TGTGCCAGCAAGGGAGGGGTGTCCTACAATGAGCAGTTCTTC
TRBV19	NA	14	TRBJ2-5	NA	CASSILGGRETQYF	TGTGCCAGTAGTATTCTTGGAGGGCGGGAGACCCAGTACTTC
TRBV4-1	NA	18	TRBJ1-5	few	CASSQVMGRRNSNQPQHF	TGCGCCAGCAGCCAAGTAATGGGTCGGAGGAATAGCAATCAGCCCCAGCATTTT
TRBV12-3/TRBV12-4	TRBD1	12	TRBJ1-2	NA	CASSETGDGYTF	TGTGCCAGCAGCGAAACAGGGGATGGCTACACCTTC
TRBV25-1	NA	14	TRBJ2-5	NA	CASSEYRARETQYF	TGTGCCAGCAGTGAATATCGGGCTAGGGAGACCCAGTACTTC
TRBV27	NA	12	TRBJ2-7	NA	CASSFRGYEQYF	TGTGCCAGCAGTTTTCGGGGGTACGAGCAGTACTTC
TRBV30	TRBD1	15	TRBJ2-2	few	CAWSRAGGGTGELFF	TGTGCCTGGAGTAGGGCAGGGGGCGGCACCGGGGAGCTGTTTTTT
TRBV28	NA	14	TRBJ1-2	few	CASSFRVQGAGYTF	TGTGCCAGCAGTTTCAGGGTACAGGGCGCTGGCTACACCTTC
TRBV18	TRBD1	15	TRBJ2-5	NA	CASSESGTGQETQYF	TGTGCCAGCTCAGAGTCCGGGACAGGGCAAGAGACCCAGTACTTC